The 16 T cell receptor beta chains in this list originate from one sample, sequenced in a study of blood T cell repertoires in COVID-19 (dated by TCRdb to the early 2020s). Receptors were amplified or captured by the immunoSEQ multiplex PCR assay. The immuneACCESS repertoire file appears here via TCRdb, limited to in-frame rearrangements. These files lack a portion of the clones; in checked studies, under half of the deficit traces to unresolved V genes, and the cause of the others is not known. The sample table holds some 40,000 clones, of which around four fifths were seen once. 16% of the sample is in the top ten clones. Sequencing input: peripheral blood. The receptors here all came from a man between 70 and 80 years old with acute or convalescent COVID-19.

This chain connects TRBV27 to TRBJ1-5; 9 positions match TRBD1. This CDR3 is built from 15 residues. With V trimmed by 8 bases and J by 5 bases, 10 bases remained unmatched. Germline lookup yields CDR1 MNHEY and CDR2 SMNVEV (reference sequence). CDR3 nucleotide sequence: TGTGCCAGCCGGGGACAGGGTGGTTGGTATCAGCCCCAGCATTTT. Translated, it gives CASRGQGGWYQPQHF.

V usage is TRBV6-2 or TRBV6-3 and J usage is TRBJ2-5, with D perhaps matching TRBD1 (5 bases). Germline V lookup: CDR1 MNHEY, CDR2 SVGEGT. The CDR3 is made up of 16 amino acids. The ends were cut back, 0 bases at V and 4 bases at J, with 15 bases in the middle. The CDR3 protein is CASSYSETVNGETQYF. The CDR3 region has the DNA TGTGCCAGCAGTTACTCGGAGACAGTCAACGGAGAGACCCAGTACTTC.

This clone was counted only a few times. This rearrangement joins TRBV2 to TRBJ1-2; TRBD1 agrees at 9 bases. CDR1 is SNHLY, CDR2 FYNNEI, per germline. V was pared by 3 bases and J by 4 bases, with 6 bases of the junction left unmatched. This CDR3 has 15 amino acids. This CDR3 is CASSEGQGQGYGYTF. In DNA form, the CDR3 reads TGTGCCAGCAGTGAGGGACAGGGACAGGGCTATGGCTACACCTTC.

Only one count was recorded for this clone. For the CDR3, the DNA is TGTGCCAGCAGCTTAAGTGGACAGGGGGCGTACGAGCAGTACTTC. Amino acid sequence: CASSLSGQGAYEQYF. This chain joins TRBV7-2 and TRBJ2-7, with 11 bases lining up with TRBD1. Germline V gene data show CDR1 as SGHTA and CDR2 as FQGNSA. The CDR3 is made up of 15 amino acids. V lost 2 bases, J lost 4 bases, and 4 bases stayed unmatched.

This clone was recorded once. V usage is TRBV19 and J usage is TRBJ2-1; D uncertain. The CDR3 covers 13 residues. V was clipped by 1 base and J by 4 bases, with 5 bases between them. The germline V gene has CDR1 LNHDA and CDR2 SQIVND (reference sequence). CDR3 protein: CASSIGDYNEQFF. The CDR3 bases are TGTGCCAGTAGTATAGGCGATTACAATGAGCAGTTCTTC.

The chain joins TRBV7-6 to TRBJ1-2, with D unresolved. This CDR3 has 13 amino acids. Germline values: CDR1 SGHVS, CDR2 FNYEAQ. The V end was cut by 1 base, the J end by 2 bases, with 5 bases between. CDR3 residues: CASSLGQNYGYTF. The DNA for the CDR3 is TGTGCCAGCAGCTTAGGGCAGAACTATGGCTACACCTTC.

This chain joins TRBV4-1 and TRBJ2-5; possibly TRBD1 for D (6 bases). Germline V CDR1 and CDR2: MGHRA, YSYEKL. Trimming took off 0 bases at V and 0 bases at J, with 14 bases between the two ends. This CDR3 contains 17 residues. The CDR3 DNA follows: TGCGCCAGCAGCCAAGAGAGGGCAGGGGAGTACCAAGAGACCCAGTACTTC. It translates to CASSQERAGEYQETQYF.

The chain employs TRBV6-2 or TRBV6-3 and TRBJ1-2; TRBD1 agrees at 8 bases. This CDR3 comprises 16 residues. V lost 6 bases, J lost 5 bases, and 14 bases stayed unmatched. Looked up from germline, CDR1 is MNHEY and CDR2 is SVGEGT. The CDR3 DNA follows: TGTGCCAGCAGCCGGGACAGGTCCAGAGTCGTATATGGCTACACCTTC. Translation gives CASSRDRSRVVYGYTF.

The chain uses TRBV6-6 and TRBJ1-6, with D possibly TRBD1 on 6 matching bases. Germline values: CDR1 MNHNY, CDR2 SVGAGI (reference sequence). This CDR3 has 16 amino acids. Trimming cost V 5 bases and J 7 bases, with 18 bases left between them. The DNA for the CDR3 is TGTGCCAGCAGTACGCCGACAGGAGCCCACAATTCACCCCTCCACTTT. It codes for CASSTPTGAHNSPLHF.

The J gene is TRBJ1-3, the V gene TRBV2; weak D call: TRBD1 (6 bases). CDR3 size: 13 residues. Trimming took off 3 bases at V and 8 bases at J, with 11 bases between the two ends. Germline V gene data show CDR1 as SNHLY and CDR2 as FYNNEI. CDR3 DNA: TGTGCCAGCAGTGAGTTCAGGGGCTACACCATATATTTT. Protein sequence: CASSEFRGYTIYF. Full variable domain (missing parts from reference TRBV2 and TRBJ1-3): EPEVTQTPSHQVTQMGQEVILRCVPISNHLYFYWYRQILGQKVEFLVSFYNNEISEKSEIFDDQFSVERPDGSNFTLKIRSTKLEDSAMYFCASSEFRGYTIYFGEGSWLTVV.

This clone showed up just a few times. J is TRBJ1-2 and V is TRBV19, with TRBD1 matching 9 bases. This CDR3 has 14 amino acids. V lost 6 bases, J lost 8 bases, and 10 bases stayed unmatched. The germline V gene has CDR1 LNHDA and CDR2 SQIVND (reference sequence). CDR3 amino acids: CASRRQQGARGYTF. The DNA for the CDR3 is TGTGCCAGTAGAAGGCAACAGGGGGCGCGCGGCTACACCTTC.

V gene TRBV3-1 (or the pseudogene TRBV3-2) combines with J gene TRBJ2-7, with D possibly being TRBD1 (6 bases). Trimming took 1 base from V and 2 from J, leaving 21 bases between them. This CDR3 has 18 amino acids. Looked up from germline, CDR1 is LGHDT and CDR2 is YNNKEL (reference sequence). This CDR3 is CASSQGPSSGTYTYEQYF. CDR3 in DNA: TGTGCCAGCAGCCAAGGACCCAGCTCCGGGACATATACCTACGAGCAGTACTTC.

This clone was seen only once. DNA of the CDR3: TGCAGTGCTCGACAGGCCAATGAGCAGTTCTTC. Translation: CSARQANEQFF. This sequence joins TRBV20-1 and TRBJ2-1; D may be TRBD1 (6 bases). The CDR3 is 11 residues long. Germline CDR1 DFQATT, CDR2 SNEGSKA (reference sequence). Trimming removed 5 bases from V and 6 bases from J, with 8 bases in between.

The CDR3 DNA reads as TGTGCCAGTAGTACAAACCTCCTGAACGGGATAAGCTATGGCTACACCTTC. This translates into CASSTNLLNGISYGYTF. This rearrangement joins TRBV19 to TRBJ1-2; D unclear. Trimming removed 4 bases from V and 4 bases from J, with 22 bases in between. Per the germline V gene, CDR1 is LNHDA and CDR2 is SQIVND (reference sequence). This CDR3 has 17 residues.

V is TRBV5-1 and J is TRBJ1-2; no clear D. The CDR3 runs 12 residues. V lost 0 bases to trimming and J lost 8 bases, with 8 bases between them. The germline V gene has CDR1 SGHRS and CDR2 YFSETQ. CDR3 in amino acids: CASSLEQYGYTF. The DNA for the CDR3 is TGCGCCAGCAGCTTGGAACAATACGGCTACACCTTC.

This clone has just one count. In nucleotides, the CDR3 is TGTGCCATCAGTGACGGGCAGGGTCATGAGACCCAGTACTTC. It translates to CAISDGQGHETQYF. The J gene is TRBJ2-5, the V gene TRBV10-3, with D perhaps matching TRBD1 (5 bases). V was clipped by 3 bases and J by 5 bases, with 13 bases between them. Germline V gene data show CDR1 as ENHRY and CDR2 as SYGVKD. The CDR3 spans 14 residues.